These 15 T cell receptor beta chains were sequenced from one sample in a study of OX40 agonist ivuxolimab in advanced cancers. The library came from the immunoSEQ multiplex PCR assay. TCRdb carries this immuneACCESS record with in-frame sequences only. Its versions omit some clonotypes, under half of them owing to an unresolved V gene in the studies checked, with the rest unexplained. This sample gives tens of thousands of clones in total; around 83% of them show up just once. Of the sample, approximately 3.5% is held by the ten largest clones. The sequencing used CD4+ or CD8+ T cells sorted from blood, collected in a trial of the OX40 agonist ivuxolimab. These receptors originate from an adult with an advanced solid tumor such as melanoma, head and neck, liver or kidney cancer.

The chain employs TRBV27 and TRBJ1-1, with 8 bases lining up with TRBD1. The CDR3 totals 15 residues. The junction had 6 bases not matched to a gene; V was cut back by 5 bases and J by 1 base. The germline gives CDR1 MNHEY, CDR2 SMNVEV (reference sequence). CDR3 nucleotide sequence: TGTGCCAGCAGTCCAGAGGGGACAGGGAACACTGAAGCTTTCTTT. It is translated as CASSPEGTGNTEAFF.

The chain has TRBV6-1 and TRBJ2-7; possibly TRBD1 or TRBD2 for D (7 bases each). Deletions cut 7 bases from V and 0 bases from J, with 16 bases between. The CDR3 loop spans 15 amino acids. Germline V gives CDR1 MNHNS, CDR2 SASEGT. The CDR3 reads CASTAGDSSSYEQYF. CDR3 coding DNA: TGTGCCAGCACCGCGGGGGACAGCAGCTCCTACGAGCAGTACTTC.

The chain is built from TRBV4-1 and TRBJ2-5; D may be TRBD1 or TRBD2 (5 bases each). The CDR3 runs 16 residues. CDR1 and CDR2 (germline): MGHRA, YSYEKL. V was cut by 3 bases and J by 5 bases, with 19 bases left in between. The CDR3 nucleotides read TGCGCCAGCAGCCACAGACCACGGGGCGTAAAGGAGACCCAGTACTTC. Translating gives CASSHRPRGVKETQYF.

The chain couples TRBV5-5 to TRBJ1-3; TRBD1 agrees at 9 bases. The germline gives CDR1 SGHKS, CDR2 YYEKEE (reference sequence). V lost 0 bases and J lost 1; bases outside the gene matches: 8. The CDR3 totals 18 residues. The CDR3 region is CASSLGGTGFVSGNTIYF. The DNA of the CDR3 is TGTGCCAGCAGCTTGGGCGGGACAGGGTTCGTATCTGGAAACACCATATATTTT. The full variable domain, rest sourced from reference TRBV5-5 and TRBJ1-3, is DAGVTQSPTHLIKTRGQQVTLRCSPISGHKSVSWYQQVLGQGPQFIFQYYEKEERGRGNFPDRFSARQFPNYSSELNVNALLLGDSALYLCASSLGGTGFVSGNTIYFGEGSWLTVV.

The chain recombines TRBV15 with TRBJ1-6, with 8 positions matching TRBD1. V was pared by 6 bases and J by 4 bases, with 5 bases of the junction left unmatched. The CDR3 runs to 15 residues. Germline V gene data show CDR1 as LNHNV and CDR2 as YYDKDF (reference sequence). The CDR3 nucleotides are TGTGCCACCAGGACCGGGACAGGATATAATTCACCCCTCCACTTT. Translating it yields CATRTGTGYNSPLHF.

The DNA of the CDR3 is TGTGCCAGCAGTGGCCGGGGCTATAATGAAAAACTGTTTTTT. It yields the protein CASSGRGYNEKLFF. This sequence joins TRBV6-1 and TRBJ1-4; D might be TRBD1 (5 bases). Germline V lookup: CDR1 MNHNS, CDR2 SASEGT. V dropped 4 bases and J dropped 4 bases, with 10 bases sitting between them. The CDR3 sequence is 14 residues long.

The V call is TRBV7-2, the J call TRBJ2-7; D ambiguous. V dropped 7 bases and J dropped 0 bases, with 13 bases sitting between them. CDR1 is SGHTA and CDR2 is FQGNSA in the germline V gene. The CDR3 consists of 14 residues. The DNA of the CDR3 is TGTGCCAGCACCCCTGGAAGTCACTCCTACGAGCAGTACTTC. Encoded protein: CASTPGSHSYEQYF.

The CDR3 DNA reads TGTGCCAGCTCACCCGGACAGGGTTATCAGTTCTTC. Amino acids: CASSPGQGYQFF. The rearrangement joins TRBV18 to TRBJ2-1; 8 bases line up with TRBD1. The CDR3 spans 12 residues. Per the germline V gene, CDR1 is KGHSH and CDR2 is LQKENI. V shed 3 bases, J shed 13 bases, and the junction held 5 bases outside the gene matches.

This chain connects TRBV2 to TRBJ1-1, with a tentative D call TRBD1 (5 bases). The CDR3 contains 14 residues. The V end was cut by 5 bases, the J end by 4 bases, with 14 bases between. From germline, CDR1 is SNHLY and CDR2 FYNNEI. CDR3 bases: TGTGCCAGCAGTACCGCAGGGACTGGCACTGAAGCTTTCTTT. Translating it yields CASSTAGTGTEAFF. The full variable domain, completed using reference TRBV2 and TRBJ1-1, is EPEVTQTPSHQVTQMGQEVILRCVPISNHLYFYWYRQILGQKVEFLVSFYNNEISEKSEIFDDQFSVERPDGSNFTLKIRSTKLEDSAMYFCASSTAGTGTEAFFGQGTRLTVV.

The gene calls are TRBV5-8 and TRBJ2-3; 7 bases are a match to TRBD1. Per the germline V gene, CDR1 is SGHTS and CDR2 is YDEGEE. V was clipped by 4 bases and J by 2 bases; unmatched bases: 7. This CDR3 has 15 residues. CDR3 in amino acids: CASSPGQILTDTQYF. DNA of the CDR3: TGTGCCAGCAGCCCGGGACAGATTCTCACAGATACGCAGTATTTT.

The chain employs TRBV21-1 and TRBJ1-2; no DNA check was done on the table's D call, TRBD1. TRBV21-1 is marked as a pseudogene. This CDR3 contains 18 residues. The CDR3 sequence is CASSRRSCGTGTLGGYTF. In nucleotides, the CDR3 is TGTGCCAGCAGCAGGCGAAGTTGTGGGACAGGGACCTTGGGGGGCTACACCTTC.

This rearrangement joins TRBV2 to TRBJ1-5, with TRBD1 as a possible D gene (5 bases). Trimming left V 4 bases short and J 11 bases short, with 12 bases between. CDR1 is SNHLY, CDR2 FYNNEI, per germline. The CDR3 contains 12 residues. The CDR3 DNA reads as TGTGCCAGCAGTGGTGACAGCATGACCCAGCATTTT. Amino acid sequence: CASSGDSMTQHF.

The rearrangement uses TRBV6-6 and TRBJ2-4; 8 nucleotides line up with TRBD2. Germline V gives CDR1 MNHNY, CDR2 SVGAGI (reference sequence). This CDR3 has 13 residues. The V gene end was trimmed by 6 bases and the J gene end by 7 bases; junction bases not matched to a gene: 5. The CDR3 DNA sequence: TGTGCCAGCAGCGGGGGGGTCGGTAACATTCAGTACTTC. Translation gives CASSGGVGNIQYF.

The CDR3: CSVQGGVWGSYGYTF. The CDR3, as DNA: TGCAGCGTTCAGGGGGGAGTTTGGGGCAGCTATGGCTACACCTTC. The chain links TRBV29-1 to TRBJ1-2; 7 nucleotides line up with TRBD1. Per the germline V gene, CDR1 is SQVTM and CDR2 is ANQGSEA. The J segment lost 4 bases and the V segment lost 5 bases, leaving 13 bases of the junction unmatched. The CDR3 length is 15 residues.

The rearrangement uses TRBV7-3 and TRBJ1-2; a weak D match, TRBD1 (6 bases). The CDR3 extends over 14 amino acids. Germline CDR1 SGHTA, CDR2 FQGTGA. V lost 5 bases, J lost 3 bases, and 13 bases lay in between. The DNA for the CDR3 is TGTGCCAGCAGCCAAACAGGGACGGACTATGGCTACACCTTC. Protein sequence: CASSQTGTDYGYTF.